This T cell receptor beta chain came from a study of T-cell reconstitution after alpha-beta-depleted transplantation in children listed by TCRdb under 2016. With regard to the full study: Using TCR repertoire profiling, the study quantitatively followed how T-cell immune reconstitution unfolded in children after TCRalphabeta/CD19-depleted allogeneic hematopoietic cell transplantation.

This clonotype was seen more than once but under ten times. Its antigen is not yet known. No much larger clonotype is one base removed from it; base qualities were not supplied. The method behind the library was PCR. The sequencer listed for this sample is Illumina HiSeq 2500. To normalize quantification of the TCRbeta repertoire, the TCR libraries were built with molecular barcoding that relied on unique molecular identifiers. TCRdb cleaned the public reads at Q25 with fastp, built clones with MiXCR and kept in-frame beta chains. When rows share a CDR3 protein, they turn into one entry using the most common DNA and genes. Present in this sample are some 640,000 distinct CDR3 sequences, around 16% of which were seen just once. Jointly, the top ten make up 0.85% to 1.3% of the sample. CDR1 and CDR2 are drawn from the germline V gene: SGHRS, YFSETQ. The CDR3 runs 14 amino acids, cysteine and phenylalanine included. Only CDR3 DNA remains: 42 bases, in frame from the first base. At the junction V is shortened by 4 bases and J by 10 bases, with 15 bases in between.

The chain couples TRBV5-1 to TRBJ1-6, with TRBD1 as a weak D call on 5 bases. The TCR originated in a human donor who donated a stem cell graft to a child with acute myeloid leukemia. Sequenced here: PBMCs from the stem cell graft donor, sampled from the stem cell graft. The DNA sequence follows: TGCGCCAGCAGCCACAGGAACTCGGGGTCACCCCTCCACTTT. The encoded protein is CASSHRNSGSPLHF.